This TCR beta chain appears in the sequencing data of a study of circulating and synovial CD4+ cells in juvenile arthritis. TCRdb's copy holds only in-frame clones and misses some; the assay was immunoSEQ multiplex PCR. The sample carries roughly 2,000 clones, around 90% recorded once. Trimming removed 5 bases from V and 3 bases from J, with 16 bases in between. Germline V CDR1 and CDR2: SEHNR, FQNEAQ (reference sequence). The CDR3 extends over 15 amino acids. The TCR originated in a human patient with juvenile idiopathic arthritis. Some clones in this sample may be carry-over from other donors' samples. The J gene is TRBJ1-1, the V gene TRBV7-9; no firm D call. The source material was HLA-DR+ CD4+ T cells from blood. Subset reported: circulating pathogenic-like lymphocytes, sorted as HLA-DR+CD14-CD3+CD4+CD25low/- blood T cells. The CDR3, as DNA: TGTGCCAGCAGCCTTGGGCCCGAAGGATACACTGAAGCTTTCTTT. Translating it yields CASSLGPEGYTEAFF.